This entry features one TCR beta chain sequence. This clone occurred a few times. Its antigen is unknown. No base quality information exists; no much larger clone differs at one position. This sample is part of a study of control samples from healthy donors and cancer patients (TCRdb year 2020). Receptors were amplified or captured by the immunoSEQ multiplex PCR assay. TCRdb holds this immuneACCESS table with in-frame rearrangements only. Some clones are missing; in checked studies, unresolved V genes explain under half, and the rest has no known cause. Recorded for this sample are about 49,000 clones; approximately 86% of them occurred a single time. Approximately 3% of the sample belongs to the ten largest clones. The CDR3 contains 14 residues, cysteine and phenylalanine counted. This entry keeps only the CDR3 DNA: 42 bases, framed from base 1. Clipping removes 2 bases from V and 3 bases from J, with 1 as the unmatched junction base count. Based on the germline V gene, the CDR1 and CDR2 sequences are SGHNT and YENEEA.

What was sequenced was PBMCs. The receptor comes from a woman aged 50 to 65 with lung cancer. In this chain, TRBV11-3 is recombined with TRBJ2-3; TRBD1 fits 8 bases in the junction. The nucleotide sequence is TGTGCCAGCAGCTTAAACAGGGGGACAGATACGCAGTATTTT. Its protein product is CASSLNRGTDTQYF. Full variable domain (CDR3 extended with the reference TRBV11-3 and TRBJ2-3 proteins): EAGVVQSPRYKIIEKKQPVAFWCNPISGHNTLYWYLQNLGQGPELLIRYENEEAVDDSQLPKDRFSAERLKGVDSTLKIQPAELGDSAVYLCASSLNRGTDTQYFGPGTRLTVL.